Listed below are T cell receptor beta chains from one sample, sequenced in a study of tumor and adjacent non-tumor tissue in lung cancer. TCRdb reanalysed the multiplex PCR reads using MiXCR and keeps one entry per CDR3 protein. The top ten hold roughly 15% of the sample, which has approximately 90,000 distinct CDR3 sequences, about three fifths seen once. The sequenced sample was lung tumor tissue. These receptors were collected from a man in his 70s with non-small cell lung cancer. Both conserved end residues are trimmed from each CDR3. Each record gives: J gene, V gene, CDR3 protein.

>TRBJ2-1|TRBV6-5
TSSYSTESNEQL
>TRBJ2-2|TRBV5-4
ASSVGLASTGELF
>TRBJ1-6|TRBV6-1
ASSSPGQYGPLH
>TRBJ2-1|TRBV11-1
ASSLQQASGSTDEQF
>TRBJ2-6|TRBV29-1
RVYTSGTNVLT
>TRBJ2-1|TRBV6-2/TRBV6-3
ASSYSILAGGGYNEQF
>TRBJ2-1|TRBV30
AWSDLAPNEQF
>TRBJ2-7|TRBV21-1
ASSKETGQGPSYEQY
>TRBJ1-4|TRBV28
ASGGGTGVEKLF
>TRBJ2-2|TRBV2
ASSPREMNTGELF
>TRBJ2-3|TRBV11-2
PSSDGQGAIIDTEY
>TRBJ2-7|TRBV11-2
ASSPFTVRSEQY